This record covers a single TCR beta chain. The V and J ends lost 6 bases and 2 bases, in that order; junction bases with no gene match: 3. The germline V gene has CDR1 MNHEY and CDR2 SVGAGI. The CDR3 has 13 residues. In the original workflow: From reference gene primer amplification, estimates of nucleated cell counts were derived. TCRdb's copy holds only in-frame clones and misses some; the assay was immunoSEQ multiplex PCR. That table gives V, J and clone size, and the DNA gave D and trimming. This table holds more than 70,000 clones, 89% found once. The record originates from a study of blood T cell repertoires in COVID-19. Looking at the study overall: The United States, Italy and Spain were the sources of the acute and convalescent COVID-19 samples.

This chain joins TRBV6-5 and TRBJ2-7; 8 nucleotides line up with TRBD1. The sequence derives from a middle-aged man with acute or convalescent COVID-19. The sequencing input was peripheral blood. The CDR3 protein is CASRKDRAYEQYV. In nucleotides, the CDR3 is TGTGCCAGCAGGAAGGACAGGGCCTACGAGCAGTACGTC.